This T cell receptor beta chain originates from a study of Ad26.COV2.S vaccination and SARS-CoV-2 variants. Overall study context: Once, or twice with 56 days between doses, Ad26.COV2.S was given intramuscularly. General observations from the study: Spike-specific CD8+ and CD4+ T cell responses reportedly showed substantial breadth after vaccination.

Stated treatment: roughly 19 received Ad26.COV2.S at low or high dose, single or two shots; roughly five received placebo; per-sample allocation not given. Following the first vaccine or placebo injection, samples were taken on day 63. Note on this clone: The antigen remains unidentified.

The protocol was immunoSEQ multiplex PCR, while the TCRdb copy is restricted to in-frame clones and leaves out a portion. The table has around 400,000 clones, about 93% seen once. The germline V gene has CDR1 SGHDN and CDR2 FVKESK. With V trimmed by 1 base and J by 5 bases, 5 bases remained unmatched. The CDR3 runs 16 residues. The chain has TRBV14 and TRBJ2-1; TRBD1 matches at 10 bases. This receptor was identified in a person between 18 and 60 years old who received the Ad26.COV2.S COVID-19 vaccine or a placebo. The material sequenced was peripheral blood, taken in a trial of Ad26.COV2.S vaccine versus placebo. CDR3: CASSQVGDRGHNEQFF. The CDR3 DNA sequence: TGTGCCAGCAGCCAAGTAGGAGACAGGGGGCACAATGAGCAGTTCTTC.